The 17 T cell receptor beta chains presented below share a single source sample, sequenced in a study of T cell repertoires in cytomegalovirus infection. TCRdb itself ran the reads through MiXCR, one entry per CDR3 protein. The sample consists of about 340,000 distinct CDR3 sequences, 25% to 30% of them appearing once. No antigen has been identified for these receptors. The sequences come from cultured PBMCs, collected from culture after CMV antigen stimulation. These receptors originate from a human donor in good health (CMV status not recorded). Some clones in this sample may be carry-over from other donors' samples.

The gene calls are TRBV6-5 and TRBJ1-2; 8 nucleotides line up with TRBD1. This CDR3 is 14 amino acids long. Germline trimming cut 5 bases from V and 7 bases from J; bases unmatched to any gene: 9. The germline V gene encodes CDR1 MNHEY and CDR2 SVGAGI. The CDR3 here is CASSRQGFRSGYTF. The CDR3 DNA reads TGTGCCAGCAGTCGACAGGGGTTTCGTAGTGGCTACACCTTC.

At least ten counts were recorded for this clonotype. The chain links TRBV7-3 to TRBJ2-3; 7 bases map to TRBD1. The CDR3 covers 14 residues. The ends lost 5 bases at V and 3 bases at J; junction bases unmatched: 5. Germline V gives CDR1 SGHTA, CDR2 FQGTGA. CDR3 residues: CASSLGGRTDTQYF. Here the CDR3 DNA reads TGTGCCAGCAGCCTAGGGGGCAGGACAGATACGCAGTATTTT.

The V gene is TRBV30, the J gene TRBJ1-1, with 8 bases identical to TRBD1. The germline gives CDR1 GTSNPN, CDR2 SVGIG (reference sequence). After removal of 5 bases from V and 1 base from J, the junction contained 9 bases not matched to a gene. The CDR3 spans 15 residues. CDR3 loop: CAWSARDRTNTEAFF. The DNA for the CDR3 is TGTGCCTGGTCCGCCCGGGACAGGACGAACACTGAAGCTTTCTTT.

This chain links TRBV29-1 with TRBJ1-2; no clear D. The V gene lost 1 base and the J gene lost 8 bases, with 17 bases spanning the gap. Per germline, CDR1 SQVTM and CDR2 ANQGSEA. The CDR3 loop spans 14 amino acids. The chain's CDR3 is CSVEVTQPPRGYTF. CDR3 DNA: TGCAGCGTTGAAGTTACCCAGCCGCCTAGGGGCTACACCTTC.

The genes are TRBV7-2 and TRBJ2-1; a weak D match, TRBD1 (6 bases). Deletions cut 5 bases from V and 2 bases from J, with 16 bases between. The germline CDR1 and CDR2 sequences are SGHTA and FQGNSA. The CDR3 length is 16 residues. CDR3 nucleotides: TGTGCCAGCAGCCCAGGGGCGGAGAAGGCCTACAATGAGCAGTTCTTC. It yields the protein CASSPGAEKAYNEQFF.

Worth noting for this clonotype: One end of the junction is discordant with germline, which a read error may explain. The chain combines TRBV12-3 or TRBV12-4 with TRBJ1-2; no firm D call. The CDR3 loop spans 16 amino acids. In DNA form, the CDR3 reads TGTGCCAGCAGTTTAAGGTTACAGACGACTAACTATGGCTACATCTTC. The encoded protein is CASSLRLQTTNYGYIF.

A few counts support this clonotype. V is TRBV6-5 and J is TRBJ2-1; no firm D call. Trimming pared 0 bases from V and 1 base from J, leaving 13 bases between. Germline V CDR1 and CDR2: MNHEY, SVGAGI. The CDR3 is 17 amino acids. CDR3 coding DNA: TGTGCCAGCAGTTACTCGATGAGGCAGGTTTCCTACAATGAGCAGTTCTTC. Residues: CASSYSMRQVSYNEQFF.

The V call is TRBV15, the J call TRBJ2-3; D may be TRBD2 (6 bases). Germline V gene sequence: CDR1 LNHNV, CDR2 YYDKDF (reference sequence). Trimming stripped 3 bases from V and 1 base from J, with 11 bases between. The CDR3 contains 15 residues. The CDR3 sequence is CATSSRLVGTDTQYF. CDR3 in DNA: TGTGCCACCAGCAGCCGACTAGTAGGCACAGATACGCAGTATTTT.

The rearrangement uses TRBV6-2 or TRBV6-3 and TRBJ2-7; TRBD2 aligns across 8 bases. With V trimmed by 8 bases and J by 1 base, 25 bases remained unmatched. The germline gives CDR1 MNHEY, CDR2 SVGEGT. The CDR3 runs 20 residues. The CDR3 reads CASPAVRCGRAGVYSYEQYF. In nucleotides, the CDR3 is TGTGCCAGCCCGGCGGTAAGGTGTGGGAGAGCGGGAGTCTATTCCTACGAGCAGTACTTC.

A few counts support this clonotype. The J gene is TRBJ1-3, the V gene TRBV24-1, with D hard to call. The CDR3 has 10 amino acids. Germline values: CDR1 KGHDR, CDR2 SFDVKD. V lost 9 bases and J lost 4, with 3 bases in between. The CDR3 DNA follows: TGTGCCACCGAGGGAAACACCATATATTTT. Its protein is CATEGNTIYF.

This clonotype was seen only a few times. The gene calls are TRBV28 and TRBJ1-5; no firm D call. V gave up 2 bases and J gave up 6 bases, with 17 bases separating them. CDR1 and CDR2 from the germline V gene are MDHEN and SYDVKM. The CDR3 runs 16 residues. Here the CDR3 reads CASSLALALMGQPQHF. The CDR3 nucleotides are TGTGCCAGCAGTTTAGCCCTGGCCCTAATGGGTCAGCCCCAGCATTTT.

Here the CDR3 DNA reads TGCAGTGCTTTTTTAGGACAGCTAGCCAAAAACATTCAGTACTTC. Protein: CSAFLGQLAKNIQYF. V and J are TRBV20-1 and TRBJ2-4, with D possibly TRBD1 on 6 matching bases. The germline gives CDR1 DFQATT, CDR2 SNEGSKA (reference sequence). V gave up 5 bases and J gave up 0 bases, with 14 bases separating them. This CDR3 contains 15 residues.

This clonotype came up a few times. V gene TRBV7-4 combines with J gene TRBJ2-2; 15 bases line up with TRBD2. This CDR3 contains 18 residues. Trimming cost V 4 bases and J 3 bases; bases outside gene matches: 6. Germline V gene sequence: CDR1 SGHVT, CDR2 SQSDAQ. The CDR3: CASSSRTSGGAYTGELFF. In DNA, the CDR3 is TGTGCCAGCAGCTCTCGGACTAGCGGGGGGGCTTACACCGGGGAGCTGTTTTTT. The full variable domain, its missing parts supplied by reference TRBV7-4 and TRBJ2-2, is GAGVSQSPRYKVAKRGRDVALRCDSISGHVTLYWYRQTLGQGSEVLTYSQSDAQRDKSGRPSGRFSAERPERSVSTLKIQRTEQGDSAVYLCASSSRTSGGAYTGELFFGEGSRLTVL.

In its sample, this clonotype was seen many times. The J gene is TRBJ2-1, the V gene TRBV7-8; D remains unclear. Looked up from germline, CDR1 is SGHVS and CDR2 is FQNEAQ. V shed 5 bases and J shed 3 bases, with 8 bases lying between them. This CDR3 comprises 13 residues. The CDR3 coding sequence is TGTGCCAGCAGCACCGGAAGCTACAATGAGCAGTTCTTC. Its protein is CASSTGSYNEQFF.

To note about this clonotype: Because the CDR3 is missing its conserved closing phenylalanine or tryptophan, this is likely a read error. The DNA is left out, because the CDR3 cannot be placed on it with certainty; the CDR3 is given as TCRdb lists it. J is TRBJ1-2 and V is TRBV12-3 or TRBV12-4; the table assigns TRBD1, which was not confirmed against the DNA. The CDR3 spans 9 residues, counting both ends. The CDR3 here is CASSLTGPR.

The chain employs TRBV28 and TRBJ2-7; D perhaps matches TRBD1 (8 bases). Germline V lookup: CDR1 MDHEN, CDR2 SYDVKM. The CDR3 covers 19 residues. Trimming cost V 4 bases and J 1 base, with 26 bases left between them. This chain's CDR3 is CASSSNRGGESSRSYEQYF. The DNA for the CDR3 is TGTGCCAGCAGTTCCAACAGGGGGGGGGAGAGCTCCAGGTCCTACGAGCAGTACTTC.

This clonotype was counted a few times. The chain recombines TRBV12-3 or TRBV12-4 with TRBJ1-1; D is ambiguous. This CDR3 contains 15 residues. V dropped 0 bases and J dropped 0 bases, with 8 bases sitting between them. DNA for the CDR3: TGTGCCAGCAGTTTAGCGCTAGGGTTGAACACTGAAGCTTTCTTT. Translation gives CASSLALGLNTEAFF.